The 23 T cell receptor beta chains reported below all come from one sample, sequenced in a study of blood T cell repertoires in COVID-19. Repertoires were generated with immunoSEQ multiplex PCR, while TCRdb's copy carries only in-frame clones and drops some. The data contain over 200,000 clones, around 80% of them seen just once; the ten biggest clones take up around 30%. Sample: peripheral blood. The receptors come from a man aged 35 to 55 with acute or convalescent COVID-19.

The genes are TRBV5-5 and TRBJ2-7, with D maybe TRBD1 (6 bases). CDR1 is SGHKS and CDR2 is YYEKEE in the germline V gene (reference sequence). CDR3 length: 15 amino acids. Trimming took 4 bases from V and 6 from J, leaving 20 bases between them. This CDR3 reads CASSETGTPGGEQYF. The DNA of the CDR3 is TGTGCCAGCAGCGAGACCGGGACACCGGGTGGCGAGCAGTACTTC.

V is TRBV19 and J is TRBJ1-2, with a weak D call TRBD1 (5 bases). The germline gives CDR1 LNHDA, CDR2 SQIVND (reference sequence). The CDR3 sequence is 14 residues long. Trimming left V 5 bases short and J 8 bases short, with 18 bases between. The CDR3 nucleotides read TGTGCCAGTAGTTCCGGTCGACAGACGACGGGCTACACCTTC. This codes for CASSSGRQTTGYTF.

This chain joins TRBV7-9 and TRBJ2-3; possibly TRBD2 for D (6 bases). V shed 5 bases and J shed 7 bases, with 25 bases lying between them. CDR1 and CDR2 from the germline V gene are SEHNR and FQNEAQ (reference sequence). The CDR3 loop spans 17 amino acids. In DNA, the CDR3 is TGTGCCAGCAGCCCTCGGCGGCGGGGAGGACTCATGAATACGCAGTATTTT. This encodes CASSPRRRGGLMNTQYF.

J is TRBJ1-1 and V is TRBV9; no definite D call. The CDR3 contains 15 residues. CDR1 is SGDLS and CDR2 is YYNGEE in the germline V gene. V lost 3 bases and J 1 base, leaving 13 bases between the germline ends. The CDR3 DNA reads TGTGCCAGCAGCGGGTCACCGGGATCGAACACTGAAGCTTTCTTT. Translation gives CASSGSPGSNTEAFF.

The chain joins TRBV3-1 (or the pseudogene TRBV3-2) to TRBJ2-2; 11 bases are shared with TRBD2. J gave up 0 bases and V 7 bases, and 10 bases lay outside the gene matches. CDR1 and CDR2 from the germline V gene are LGHDT and YNNKEL (reference sequence). The CDR3 has 18 residues. The CDR3 coding sequence is TGTGCCAGCAATCTAGCGGGAGGTCAGTGGTCGAACACCGGGGAGCTGTTTTTT. Translated, it gives CASNLAGGQWSNTGELFF.

J is TRBJ2-2 and V is TRBV5-1; 13 positions match TRBD2. Germline loops: CDR1 SGHRS, CDR2 YFSETQ. The V segment lost 5 bases and the J segment 5 bases; nucleotides outside the gene matches: 9. The CDR3 spans 17 residues. The CDR3 spells CASRSGTSGTRTGELFF. The CDR3, as DNA: TGCGCCAGCAGATCCGGGACTAGCGGGACTAGGACCGGGGAGCTGTTTTTT.

The chain links TRBV5-8 to TRBJ1-1, with 7 bases fitting TRBD1. The V gene's germline CDR1 is SGHTS and CDR2 YDEGEE. The CDR3 is 15 residues long. The V and J ends lost 4 bases and 6 bases, in that order; junction bases with no gene match: 12. The CDR3 loop is CASSQGDTAFAEAFF. CDR3 coding DNA: TGTGCCAGCAGCCAGGGGGACACCGCGTTTGCTGAAGCTTTCTTT. Variable domain in full (rest from reference TRBV5-8 and TRBJ1-1): EAGVTQSPTHLIKTRGQQATLRCSPISGHTSVYWYQQALGLGLQFLLWYDEGEERNRGNFPPRFSGRQFPNYSSELNVNALELEDSALYLCASSQGDTAFAEAFFGQGTRLTVV.

Notes on this clone: Other DNA variants within this sample encode the same CDR3. V usage is TRBV9 and J usage is TRBJ1-3; D is possibly TRBD1 (6 bases). Germline loops: CDR1 SGDLS, CDR2 YYNGEE. V was clipped by 1 base and J by 0 bases, with 8 bases between them. This CDR3 has 15 amino acids. The CDR3 DNA reads as TGTGCCAGCAGCGTATTAGGGGGCTCTGGAAACACCATATATTTT. Protein: CASSVLGGSGNTIYF.

The rearrangement uses TRBV5-1 and TRBJ2-2; a possible D gene is TRBD1 (6 bases). Germline assignment: CDR1 SGHRS and CDR2 YFSETQ. The CDR3 is 14 residues long. V was clipped by 4 bases and J by 6 bases, with 13 bases between them. The CDR3 sequence is CASSQGTPPGELFF. The DNA of the CDR3 is TGCGCCAGCAGCCAGGGGACGCCTCCCGGGGAGCTGTTTTTT.

The genes are TRBV6-4 and TRBJ2-1; 10 bases are a match to TRBD2. Per germline, CDR1 MRHNA and CDR2 SNTAGT. The CDR3 spans 17 residues. The J segment lost 3 bases and the V segment lost 0 bases, leaving 5 bases of the junction unmatched. CDR3 sequence (DNA): TGTGCCAGCAGTGACTCTAGCGGGAGGTCAGGCTACAATGAGCAGTTCTTC. Translation: CASSDSSGRSGYNEQFF.

This chain links TRBV19 with TRBJ2-6, with a weak D call TRBD1 (7 bases). The CDR3 length is 19 residues. Germline CDR1 is LNHDA and CDR2 is SQIVND (reference sequence). V lost 7 bases, J lost 2 bases, and 24 bases lay in between. The CDR3 is CASKGVGGDPGAGANVLTF. The DNA for the CDR3 is TGTGCCAGTAAAGGAGTAGGGGGCGACCCGGGGGCTGGGGCCAACGTCCTGACTTTC.

This clone was counted many times. The J gene is TRBJ2-3, the V gene TRBV2; D perhaps matches TRBD2 (5 bases). Trimming stripped 4 bases from V and 2 bases from J, with 10 bases between. The CDR3 runs 14 residues. Germline V gene data show CDR1 as SNHLY and CDR2 as FYNNEI. In nucleotides, the CDR3 is TGTGCCAGCAGTGTAATAGCGTCCACAGATACGCAGTATTTT. Protein: CASSVIASTDTQYF.

The rearrangement uses TRBV18 and TRBJ2-5; 9 positions agree with TRBD2. Trimming at V came to 4 bases and at J to 2 bases, leaving 14 bases not matched to a gene. This CDR3 contains 18 residues. From germline, CDR1 is KGHSH and CDR2 LQKENI. In DNA form, the CDR3 reads TGTGCCAGCTCACTTCTGCTTAGCGGGAGTGGAGAACAAGAGACCCAGTACTTC. This gives the protein CASSLLLSGSGEQETQYF.

Judged by abundance, this clone is medium-sized (0.01 to 0.1%). This chain joins TRBV27 and TRBJ1-4, with D possibly being TRBD1 (5 bases). This CDR3 contains 14 residues. Looked up from germline, CDR1 is MNHEY and CDR2 is SMNVEV (reference sequence). V was shortened by 2 bases and J by 7 bases, with 11 bases between the two germline ends. The CDR3 here is CASSLLRTGEKLFF. The CDR3 DNA follows: TGTGCCAGCAGTTTACTGCGCACAGGTGAAAAACTGTTTTTT.

This clone was detected only once. This rearrangement joins TRBV7-2 to TRBJ1-1; D not resolved. V was trimmed by 6 bases and J by 1 base, leaving 15 bases between them. The CDR3 spans 15 residues. Germline V gene lookup returns CDR1 SGHTA and CDR2 FQGNSA. The CDR3 region has the DNA TGTGCCAGCAGGCCAGTCCCGGGATCGAACACTGAAGCTTTCTTT. This sequence encodes CASRPVPGSNTEAFF. Drawing the rest from reference TRBV7-2 and TRBJ1-1, the complete variable domain is GAGVSQSPSNKVTEKGKDVELRCDPISGHTALYWYRQSLGQGLEFLIYFQGNSAPDKSGLPSDRFSAERTGGSVSTLTIQRTQQEDSAVYLCASRPVPGSNTEAFFGQGTRLTVV.

The gene calls are TRBV6-5 and TRBJ2-5; tentatively, D is TRBD2 (5 bases). The ends were cut back, 4 bases at V and 4 bases at J, with 10 bases in the middle. There are 13 residues in the CDR3. In germline, CDR1 is MNHEY, CDR2 SVGAGI. This CDR3 reads CASSLASPETQYF. CDR3 DNA sequence: TGTGCCAGCAGTTTAGCGTCCCCAGAGACCCAGTACTTC.

The gene calls are TRBV18 and TRBJ2-2; 11 nucleotides agree with TRBD2. Germline lookup yields CDR1 KGHSH and CDR2 LQKENI. The CDR3 consists of 18 residues. With V trimmed by 5 bases and J by 4 bases, 12 bases remained unmatched. CDR3 loop: CASSAREELAGVTGELFF. Here the CDR3 DNA reads TGTGCCAGCTCAGCCAGGGAAGAACTAGCGGGAGTCACCGGGGAGCTGTTTTTT.

This clone was recorded only once. The rearrangement links TRBV30 to TRBJ1-2; D is perhaps TRBD1 (5 bases). The V gene lost 2 bases and the J gene lost 5 bases, with 12 bases spanning the gap. Germline CDR1 reads GTSNPN; CDR2 reads SVGIG (reference sequence). CDR3 length: 13 residues. The CDR3 nucleotides read TGTGCCTGGAGTCGGCCGGGGGTGTATGGCTACACCTTC. It encodes CAWSRPGVYGYTF.

V usage is TRBV9 and J usage is TRBJ1-4; TRBD1 agrees at 10 bases. The CDR3 runs 16 residues. Germline V gene lookup returns CDR1 SGDLS and CDR2 YYNGEE. With V trimmed by 3 bases and J by 4 bases, 6 bases remained unmatched. Written as DNA, the CDR3 is TGTGCCAGCAGCGCCGACAGGGGGCAGAGTAATGAAAAACTGTTTTTT. It translates to CASSADRGQSNEKLFF. The whole variable domain, filled in from reference TRBV9 and TRBJ1-4, reads DSGVTQTPKHLITATGQRVTLRCSPRSGDLSVYWYQQSLDQGLQFLIQYYNGEERAKGNILERFSAQQFPDLHSELNLSSLELGDSALYFCASSADRGQSNEKLFFGSGTQLSVL.

V usage is TRBV5-1 and J usage is TRBJ2-3; the D is unclear. Germline-derived CDR1 and CDR2 are SGHRS and YFSETQ. Trimming shortened V by 2 bases and J by 0 bases, and 7 bases separated the two germline ends. This CDR3 comprises 14 residues. The CDR3 sequence is CASSLPTSTDTQYF. In nucleotides, the CDR3 is TGCGCCAGCAGCTTACCAACTAGCACAGATACGCAGTATTTT. The full variable domain, its missing parts supplied by reference TRBV5-1 and TRBJ2-3, is KAGVTQTPRYLIKTRGQQVTLSCSPISGHRSVSWYQQTPGQGLQFLFEYFSETQRNKGNFPGRFSGRQFSNSRSEMNVSTLELGDSALYLCASSLPTSTDTQYFGPGTRLTVL.

V and J are TRBV6-5 and TRBJ2-3; TRBD1 matches at 8 bases. Trimming cost V 7 bases and J 4 bases; bases outside gene matches: 4. Germline loops: CDR1 MNHEY, CDR2 SVGAGI. CDR3 length: 13 residues. The CDR3 sequence is CASTGQVPDTQYF. In nucleotides, the CDR3 is TGTGCCAGCACGGGACAGGTTCCAGATACGCAGTATTTT.

This clone showed up just once. The gene calls are TRBV20-1 and TRBJ2-7; a possible D gene is TRBD1 (6 bases). CDR3 length: 13 residues. Germline V gene data show CDR1 as DFQATT and CDR2 as SNEGSKA (reference sequence). With 3 bases removed from V and 4 bases from J, the gap between germline ends came to 13 bases. Here the CDR3 reads CSASRGQGYEQYF. DNA for the CDR3: TGCAGTGCTAGTAGGGGACAAGGATACGAGCAGTACTTC.

This chain links TRBV5-4 with TRBJ2-2, with 10 bases that match TRBD2. V dropped 3 bases and J dropped 7; count of bases not matched to a gene: 9. Germline V CDR1 and CDR2: SGHNT, YYREEE (reference sequence). The CDR3 is 16 residues long. The CDR3 DNA is TGTGCCAGCAGCTCCCCAGCGGGAGGGCAGGGCGGGGAGCTGTTTTTT. As protein: CASSSPAGGQGGELFF. Full variable domain (rest looked up from reference TRBV5-4 and TRBJ2-2): ETGVTQSPTHLIKTRGQQVTLRCSSQSGHNTVSWYQQALGQGPQFIFQYYREEENGRGNFPPRFSGLQFPNYSSELNVNALELDDSALYLCASSSPAGGQGGELFFGEGSRLTVL.